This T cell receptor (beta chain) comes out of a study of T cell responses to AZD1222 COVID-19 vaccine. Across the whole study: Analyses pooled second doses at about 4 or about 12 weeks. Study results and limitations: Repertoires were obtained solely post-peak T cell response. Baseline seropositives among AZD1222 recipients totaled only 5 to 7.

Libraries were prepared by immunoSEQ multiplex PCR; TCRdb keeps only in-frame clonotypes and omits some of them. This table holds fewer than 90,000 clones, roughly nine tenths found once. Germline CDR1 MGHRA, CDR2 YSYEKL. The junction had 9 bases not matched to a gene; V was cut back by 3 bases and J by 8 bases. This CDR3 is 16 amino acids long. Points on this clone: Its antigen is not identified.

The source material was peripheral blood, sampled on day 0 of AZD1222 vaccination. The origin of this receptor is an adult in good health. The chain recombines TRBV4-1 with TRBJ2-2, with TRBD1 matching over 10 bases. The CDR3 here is CASSQRQGAFPGELFF. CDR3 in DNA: TGCGCCAGCAGCCAGCGACAGGGGGCCTTTCCTGGGGAGCTGTTTTTT.